One sample yielded the 20 T cell receptor beta chains listed below, sequenced in a study of shared clonotypes between healthy human individuals. Using immunoSEQ multiplex PCR, the repertoire was profiled, and TCRdb retains in-frame clones only, with some absent. Here the sample spans millions of clones, around nine tenths being singletons. The sample was naive CD4+ T cells sorted from blood. Regarding subset: CD45RA+ positively selected. These receptors all stem from a man aged 18 to 29 in good health.

The V gene is TRBV18, the J gene TRBJ2-3; TRBD2 matches at 9 bases. Per germline, CDR1 KGHSH and CDR2 LQKENI. The CDR3 is made up of 16 amino acids. V shed 2 bases and J 4 bases; nucleotides not matched to a gene: 7. CDR3 nucleotide sequence: TGTGCCAGCTCACCAGTGAGCGGGAGGCGTCCAGATACGCAGTATTTT. This translates into CASSPVSGRRPDTQYF.

This chain links TRBV30 with TRBJ2-7; D is ambiguous. The CDR3 runs 12 residues. Germline CDR1 and CDR2: GTSNPN and SVGIG (reference sequence). Trimming cost V 3 bases and J 2 bases, with 8 bases left between them. CDR3 residues: CAWRSSPYEQYF. Written as DNA, the CDR3 is TGTGCCTGGAGAAGCTCCCCCTACGAGCAGTACTTC. Based on the CDR3 plus reference TRBV30 and TRBJ2-7, the full variable domain is SQTIHQWPATLVQPVGSPLSLECTVEGTSNPNLYWYRQAAGRGLQLLFYSVGIGQISSEVPQNLSASRPQDRQFILSSKKLLLSDSGFYLCAWRSSPYEQYFGPGTRLTVT.

To note about this clone: Additional DNA sequences in this sample encode the identical CDR3. The chain recombines TRBV9 with TRBJ2-1; D is uncertain. Germline CDR1 SGDLS, CDR2 YYNGEE. The CDR3 has 15 amino acids. V lost 2 bases, J lost 0 bases, and 9 bases lay in between. The CDR3 nucleotides read TGTGCCAGCAGCGTGGGTAGCAGCTCCTACAATGAGCAGTTCTTC. Amino acids: CASSVGSSSYNEQFF.

This chain joins TRBV9 and TRBJ1-2, with a tentative D call TRBD1 (6 bases). The V gene's germline CDR1 is SGDLS and CDR2 YYNGEE. With 5 bases removed from V and 4 bases from J, the gap between germline ends came to 9 bases. This CDR3 contains 12 residues. CDR3: CASRGGLYGYTF. The DNA for the CDR3 is TGTGCCAGCAGGGGGGGCCTCTATGGCTACACCTTC. Variable domain in full (rest from reference TRBV9 and TRBJ1-2): DSGVTQTPKHLITATGQRVTLRCSPRSGDLSVYWYQQSLDQGLQFLIQYYNGEERAKGNILERFSAQQFPDLHSELNLSSLELGDSALYFCASRGGLYGYTFGSGTRLTVV.

CDR3 sequence reads: CASSPGQHEQYF. In DNA, the CDR3 is TGTGCCAGCAGCCCTGGACAGCACGAGCAGTACTTC. This rearrangement joins TRBV6-5 to TRBJ2-7, with D perhaps TRBD1 (6 bases). The CDR3 runs 12 residues. V lost 6 bases, J lost 5 bases, and 11 bases lay in between. Looked up from germline, CDR1 is MNHEY and CDR2 is SVGAGI.

This clone was seen just once. The V gene is TRBV30, the J gene TRBJ1-1, with TRBD1 matching over 9 bases. This CDR3 has 13 residues. Germline-derived CDR1 and CDR2 are GTSNPN and SVGIG (reference sequence). V dropped 2 bases and J dropped 4; count of bases not matched to a gene: 2. The CDR3 DNA follows: TGTGCCTGGAGTACGACAGGGGGCACTGAAGCTTTCTTT. Protein product: CAWSTTGGTEAFF.

The rearrangement joins TRBV19 to TRBJ2-5; TRBD1 aligns across 10 bases. The CDR3 covers 15 residues. V trimming: 5 bases; J trimming: 2 bases; junction bases outside the gene matches: 5. Germline V gives CDR1 LNHDA, CDR2 SQIVND (reference sequence). The CDR3 here is CASSSRTGGQETQYF. DNA for the CDR3: TGTGCCAGTAGTTCCAGGACAGGGGGACAAGAGACCCAGTACTTC.

V gene TRBV5-1 combines with J gene TRBJ2-7, with D unclear. Trimming took off 1 base at V and 0 bases at J, with 8 bases between the two ends. The germline V gene has CDR1 SGHRS and CDR2 YFSETQ. The CDR3 is 14 residues long. The CDR3 protein is CASSLSATSYEQYF. In DNA, the CDR3 is TGCGCCAGCAGCTTGAGCGCCACCTCCTACGAGCAGTACTTC.

This chain connects TRBV2 to TRBJ1-2; tentatively, D is TRBD1 (5 bases). CDR3 length equals 14 residues. The germline CDR1 and CDR2 sequences are SNHLY and FYNNEI. The ends were cut back, 4 bases at V and 6 bases at J, with 15 bases in the middle. The DNA for the CDR3 is TGTGCCAGCAGTGCGAAGCAGGGCTCGGATGGCTACACCTTC. Its protein is CASSAKQGSDGYTF.

This rearrangement joins TRBV4-1 to TRBJ1-4; 12 bases match TRBD1. Germline values: CDR1 MGHRA, CDR2 YSYEKL. The CDR3 extends over 16 amino acids. The V and J ends lost 2 bases and 7 bases, in that order; junction bases with no gene match: 5. The CDR3 bases are TGCGCCAGCAGCCAAAGGGGACAGGGGGCGGGTGAAAAACTGTTTTTT. It translates to CASSQRGQGAGEKLFF.

J is TRBJ1-4 and V is TRBV10-3; no reliable D call. The CDR3 totals 13 residues. With 6 bases removed from V and 3 bases from J, the gap between germline ends came to 8 bases. The germline V gene has CDR1 ENHRY and CDR2 SYGVKD. CDR3 nucleotide sequence: TGTGCCATCAGGTCCGGGGCTAATGAAAAACTGTTTTTT. Translating it yields CAIRSGANEKLFF.

Comment on this clone: At one end the junction does not follow the germline gene, possibly because of a read error. This chain uses TRBV7-9 with TRBJ2-4; D tentatively reads TRBD1 or TRBD2 (5 bases each). This CDR3 comprises 16 residues. Germline V gene data show CDR1 as SEHNR and CDR2 as FQNEAQ (reference sequence). CDR3 sequence (DNA): TGTGCCAGCAGCCTAGCCGGACAAGTAGCCAAAAACATTCAGTACTTC. Protein product: CASSLAGQVAKNIQYF. The variable domain in full, with the rest retrieved from reference TRBV7-9 and TRBJ2-4, is DTGVSQNPRHKITKRGQNVTFRCDPISEHNRLYWYRQTLGQGPEFLTYFQNEAQLEKSRLLSDRFSAERPKGSFSTLEIQRTEQGDSAMYLCASSLAGQVAKNIQYFGAGTRLSVL.

The sample holds one count of this clone. The CDR3: CASSTGATGYHGYTF. The DNA for the CDR3 is TGTGCCAGCTCAACTGGCGCTACAGGCTACCATGGCTACACCTTC. The genes are TRBV18 and TRBJ1-2, with D possibly being TRBD1 (5 bases). CDR3 length: 15 amino acids. Germline CDR1 and CDR2: KGHSH and LQKENI. V gave up 5 bases and J gave up 6 bases, with 19 bases separating them.

With regard to this clone: Distinct nucleotide sequences in the sample also encode this CDR3. CDR3 DNA sequence: TGCGCCAGCAGCTCGGGACAGGGAATCACCGGGGAGCTGTTTTTT. Translating it yields CASSSGQGITGELFF. This chain connects TRBV5-1 to TRBJ2-2, with 9 bases matching TRBD1. Germline CDR1 and CDR2: SGHRS and YFSETQ. With 3 bases clipped from V and 4 bases from J, the junction kept 4 bases outside the gene matches. The CDR3 has 15 residues. The entire variable domain, with the rest obtained from reference TRBV5-1 and TRBJ2-2, is as follows: KAGVTQTPRYLIKTRGQQVTLSCSPISGHRSVSWYQQTPGQGLQFLFEYFSETQRNKGNFPGRFSGRQFSNSRSEMNVSTLELGDSALYLCASSSGQGITGELFFGEGSRLTVL.

The gene calls are TRBV6-6 and TRBJ2-7, with 9 bases lining up with TRBD1. This CDR3 contains 15 residues. The V segment lost 6 bases and the J segment 2 bases; nucleotides outside the gene matches: 8. The germline V gene encodes CDR1 MNHNY and CDR2 SVGAGI (reference sequence). CDR3 amino acids: CASRAGTGFPYEQYF. The CDR3 DNA reads as TGTGCCAGCAGGGCCGGGACAGGGTTTCCCTACGAGCAGTACTTC.

On this clone: Other DNA sequences in the same sample also yield this CDR3. The chain joins TRBV7-9 to TRBJ2-3, with D hard to call. Germline CDR1 SEHNR, CDR2 FQNEAQ (reference sequence). The CDR3 runs 14 residues. V was trimmed by 1 base and J by 1 base, leaving 6 bases between them. The chain's CDR3 is CASSLVGGTDTQYF. The DNA of the CDR3 is TGTGCCAGCAGCTTAGTAGGAGGCACAGATACGCAGTATTTT.

This chain links TRBV25-1 with TRBJ1-2; D is possibly TRBD1 (5 bases). The germline V gene has CDR1 MGHDK and CDR2 SYGVNS. The V gene lost 7 bases and the J gene lost 6 bases, with 18 bases spanning the gap. This CDR3 has 14 residues. CDR3 nucleotide sequence: TGTGCCAGCATTCAAGCCCCCAGGGTTAATGGCTACACCTTC. Translating gives CASIQAPRVNGYTF.

The genes are TRBV18 and TRBJ2-1, with 8 positions matching TRBD2. The junction had 11 bases not matched to a gene; V was cut back by 0 bases and J by 7 bases. The V gene's germline CDR1 is KGHSH and CDR2 LQKENI. The CDR3 sequence is 17 residues long. The DNA of the CDR3 is TGTGCCAGCTCACCACCGGACGGGGGGGCAGTTAAGAATGAGCAGTTCTTC. Its protein is CASSPPDGGAVKNEQFF.

The rearrangement joins TRBV11-1 to TRBJ2-7, with no clear D. Looked up from germline, CDR1 is SGHAT and CDR2 is FQDESV (reference sequence). V lost 6 bases to trimming and J lost 3 bases, with 12 bases between them. The CDR3 runs 13 residues. In DNA, the CDR3 is TGTGCCAGCAGTTCCCAGCGAAACTACGAGCAGTACTTC. Amino acids: CASSSQRNYEQYF.

CDR3: CASSGGTTSSYEQYF. As DNA, the CDR3 is TGCGCCAGCAGCGGCGGGACTACCAGCTCCTACGAGCAGTACTTC. The chain uses TRBV5-1 and TRBJ2-7; 7 bases match TRBD2. V was pared by 4 bases and J by 0 bases, with 7 bases of the junction left unmatched. The CDR3 runs to 15 residues. Germline assignment: CDR1 SGHRS and CDR2 YFSETQ.